The clone carrying this T cell receptor beta chain was observed at least ten times. This sample is drawn from a study of CD8 T cells in ankylosing spondylitis. CDR3 length: 19 amino acids. V lost 5 bases and J lost 5; bases outside the gene matches: 16. Germline assignment: CDR1 MGHDK and CDR2 SYGVNS. Making use of molecular barcodes, quantitative 5'-RACE generated TCR beta libraries. TCRdb independently ran MiXCR on the 5' RACE reads; one entry per CDR3 protein. In the table there are 200,000 to 300,000 distinct CDR3 sequences, more than 9% of which are singletons. The source of this sequence is a male donor with ankylosing spondylitis or in good health (not recorded which). The rearrangement uses TRBV25-1 and TRBJ2-3, with TRBD2 identical over 13 bases. Source material: blood, either unsorted or a sorted T cell fraction (not recorded which). The CDR3 DNA is TGTGCCAGCAGTTCTTCAACTAGCGGGAGGGCCCATGGCGGAGATACGCAGTATTTT. The encoded protein is CASSSSTSGRAHGGDTQYF. Together with reference TRBV25-1 and TRBJ2-3, the CDR3 gives the full variable domain: EADIYQTPRYLVIGTGKKITLECSQTMGHDKMYWYQQDPGMELHLIHYSYGVNSTEKGDLSSESTVSRIRTEHFPLTLESARPSHTSQYLCASSSSTSGRAHGGDTQYFGPGTRLTVL.